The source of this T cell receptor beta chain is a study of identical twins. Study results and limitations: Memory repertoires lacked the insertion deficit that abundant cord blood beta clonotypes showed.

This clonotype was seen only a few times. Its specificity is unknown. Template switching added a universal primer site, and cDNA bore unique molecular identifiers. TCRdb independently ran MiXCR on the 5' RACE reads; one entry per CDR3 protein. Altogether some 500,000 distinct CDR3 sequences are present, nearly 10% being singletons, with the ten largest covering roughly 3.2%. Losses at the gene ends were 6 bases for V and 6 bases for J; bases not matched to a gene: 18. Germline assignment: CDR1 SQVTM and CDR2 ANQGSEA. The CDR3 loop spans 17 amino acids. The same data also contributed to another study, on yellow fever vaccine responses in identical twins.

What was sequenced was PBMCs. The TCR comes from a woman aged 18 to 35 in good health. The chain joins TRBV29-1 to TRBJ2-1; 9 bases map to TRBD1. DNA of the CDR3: TGCAGCGTGGTCCCGGGACAGGGTAAGGGCTTCGGCAATGAGCAGTTCTTC. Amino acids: CSVVPGQGKGFGNEQFF.